Here is one TCR beta chain with its context. What it binds is unknown. Germline CDR1 MGHRA, CDR2 YSYEKL. This CDR3 is built from 21 residues. Germline trimming cut 2 bases from V and 0 bases from J; bases unmatched to any gene: 16. Assay: immunoSEQ multiplex PCR; the TCRdb copy retains only in-frame clones and omits some. The repertoire consists of more than 45,000 clones, with around 90% occurring once and the leading ten covering around half. This specimen comes from a study of OX40 agonist ivuxolimab in advanced cancers. Study-level information: An agonistic anti-OX40 (CD134) antibody, ivuxolimab, was used to treat the patients. The dose-escalation group included hepatocellular carcinoma, melanoma, renal cell carcinoma and head and neck cancer.

Study conclusions and caveats: Not determined was the antigen specificity of the expanded peripheral T cells. CD8+ T cells averaged more expanded clones than CD4+.

The genes are TRBV4-1 and TRBJ1-6; 7 bases are shared with TRBD1. The sequence came from an adult with an advanced solid tumor such as melanoma, head and neck, liver or kidney cancer. This material consisted of CD4+ or CD8+ T cells sorted from blood, taken in a trial of the OX40 agonist ivuxolimab. In DNA form, the CDR3 reads TGCGCCAGCAGCCAAAACACCCCGGGACAGAGGAAAACCTCCTATAATTCACCCCTCCACTTT. This gives the protein CASSQNTPGQRKTSYNSPLHF.